Included here is one T cell receptor beta chain sequence, with context. These data originate in a study of Ad26.COV2.S vaccination and SARS-CoV-2 variants. Per germline, CDR1 MNHEY and CDR2 SVGAGI. The CDR3 has 15 residues. Trimming stripped 5 bases from V and 2 bases from J, with 16 bases between. The sample's treatment: around 19 received Ad26.COV2.S at low or high dose, single or two shots; about 5 received placebo; per-sample allocation not given. Sampling was done on day 63 after the first vaccine or placebo injection. Clones were read by immunoSEQ multiplex PCR, and TCRdb kept only the in-frame ones, dropping some. Of roughly 460,000 clones in the sample, about nine tenths are singletons; the top ten hold around 1.8%.

The sample was peripheral blood, taken in a trial of Ad26.COV2.S vaccine versus placebo. The TCR comes from a person between 18 and 65 years old who received the Ad26.COV2.S COVID-19 vaccine or a placebo. The chain is built from TRBV6-5 and TRBJ2-7; either TRBD1 or TRBD2 may fit D (5 bases each). The CDR3 DNA follows: TGTGCCAGCAGTCCCTTCGGTCAGGGACCCTACGAGCAGTACTTC. It codes for CASSPFGQGPYEQYF.